This record looks at one T cell receptor beta chain sequence and its context. Its antigen is still unknown. The sample belongs to a study of blood T cells in healthy people across ages. The overall study: Per every two T cells, about one barcoded beta molecule was captured by template switching.

Study-level results: Per million T cells, the diversity of TCR beta decreased roughly linearly as age advanced.

Alongside a J-beta primer mix, a sample-barcoded 5' primer served in a second PCR lasting roughly 6 to 11 cycles. A 12-random-nucleotide template-switch adaptor tagged each cDNA molecule. TCRdb itself ran the 5' RACE reads through MiXCR, one entry per CDR3 protein. The table has over 600,000 distinct CDR3 sequences, roughly two fifths seen once. V was trimmed by 5 bases and J by 1 base, leaving 9 bases between them. The CDR3 contains 14 residues. Germline values: CDR1 DFQATT, CDR2 SNEGSKA (reference sequence). Samples each had at least 6 micrograms of total RNA extracted. This receptor was identified in a man at least 80 years old in good health. The J gene is TRBJ2-6, the V gene TRBV20-1; the D gene is possibly TRBD1 (6 bases). Sequencing input: blood. The chain's CDR3 is CSALQGSGANVLTF. The CDR3 nucleotides are TGCAGTGCTCTACAGGGATCTGGGGCCAACGTCCTGACTTTC.